Each of the 28 T cell receptor beta chains below was sequenced from the same sample in a study of shared clonotypes between healthy human individuals. Sequencing used immunoSEQ multiplex PCR; TCRdb keeps in-frame clones, though not all of them. The sample holds roughly 2.5 million clones, approximately 94% seen once. Material for sequencing was naive CD4+ T cells sorted from blood. This sample's subset: CD45RA+ positively selected. These receptor sequences come from a man aged 18 to 35 in good health.

This sequence joins TRBV5-1 and TRBJ2-3; D unresolved. The V end was cut by 0 bases, the J end by 6 bases, with 8 bases between. The CDR3 runs 13 residues. Germline assignment: CDR1 SGHRS and CDR2 YFSETQ. CDR3 coding DNA: TGCGCCAGCAGCTTGGAGAGAGGCGATACGCAGTATTTT. Its translation is CASSLERGDTQYF. The full variable domain, completed using reference TRBV5-1 and TRBJ2-3, is KAGVTQTPRYLIKTRGQQVTLSCSPISGHRSVSWYQQTPGQGLQFLFEYFSETQRNKGNFPGRFSGRQFSNSRSEMNVSTLELGDSALYLCASSLERGDTQYFGPGTRLTVL.

Concerning this clone: One end of the junction fails to match germline, which may point to a read error. Other DNA sequences in this specimen translate into the identical CDR3. The chain combines TRBV11-2 with TRBJ1-1, with 7 bases fitting TRBD1. The CDR3 extends over 12 amino acids. CDR1 and CDR2 (germline): SGHAT, FQNNGV. The CDR3 region has the DNA TGTGCCAGCACGCACAGGGGTACTGAAGCTTTTTTT. Encoded protein: CASTHRGTEAFF.

This chain connects TRBV7-8 to TRBJ2-6; tentative D call: TRBD1 (7 bases). CDR1 is SGHVS, CDR2 FQNEAQ, per germline. The CDR3 length is 16 residues. Trimming took 5 bases from V and 2 from J, leaving 13 bases between them. The CDR3 reads CASSLARGAGANVLTF. As DNA, the CDR3 is TGTGCCAGCAGCCTTGCCAGGGGGGCTGGGGCCAACGTCCTGACTTTC.

The V gene is TRBV7-2, the J gene TRBJ2-7; 8 bases are a match to TRBD1. The CDR3 spans 14 residues. V lost 3 bases and J lost 3; bases outside the gene matches: 4. Germline V gives CDR1 SGHTA, CDR2 FQGNSA. CDR3 in amino acids: CASSLNRGNYEQYF. Here the CDR3 DNA reads TGTGCCAGCAGCTTGAACAGGGGGAACTACGAGCAGTACTTC.

The chain couples TRBV4-1 to TRBJ1-1; TRBD1 might be the D (5 bases). This CDR3 is 16 amino acids long. Trimming pared 1 base from V and 3 bases from J, leaving 15 bases between. Germline lookup yields CDR1 MGHRA and CDR2 YSYEKL. The CDR3, as DNA: TGCGCCAGCAGCCAAGCCCTACACGGGGGGGACACTGAAGCTTTCTTT. It codes for CASSQALHGGDTEAFF.

The CDR3 region has the DNA TGCGCCAGCGGACCTACAGGGGCCTCAACGTTCGAGCAGTACTTC. Residues: CASGPTGASTFEQYF. The chain couples TRBV23-1 to TRBJ2-7; 7 bases match TRBD1. TRBV23-1 is annotated as an ORF whose role is uncertain. The CDR3 length is 15 residues. J lost 6 bases, V lost 8 bases, and 16 bases had no gene match.

This clone has only one observation. This chain connects TRBV5-8 to TRBJ1-5; D might be TRBD1 (5 bases). CDR3 length equals 15 residues. Per germline, CDR1 SGHTS and CDR2 YDEGEE. The V end was cut by 2 bases, the J end by 0 bases, with 9 bases between. The CDR3 loop reads CASSFRGDSNQPQHF. CDR3 in DNA: TGTGCCAGCAGCTTTCGGGGGGATAGCAATCAGCCCCAGCATTTT. Variable domain in full (rest from reference TRBV5-8 and TRBJ1-5): EAGVTQSPTHLIKTRGQQATLRCSPISGHTSVYWYQQALGLGLQFLLWYDEGEERNRGNFPPRFSGRQFPNYSSELNVNALELEDSALYLCASSFRGDSNQPQHFGDGTRLSIL.

Note on this clone: The sample contains more than one DNA sequence encoding this CDR3. The chain combines TRBV9 with TRBJ2-7; D possibly uses TRBD1 or TRBD2 (5 bases each). Germline lookup yields CDR1 SGDLS and CDR2 YYNGEE. The CDR3 runs to 14 residues. V lost 2 bases and J lost 1, with 10 bases in between. In DNA, the CDR3 is TGTGCCAGCAGCGTTGGGACCCCGTCCTACGAGCAGTACTTC. It translates to CASSVGTPSYEQYF.

This chain uses TRBV10-2 with TRBJ1-6, with D perhaps TRBD1 (6 bases). Germline lookup yields CDR1 WSHSY and CDR2 SAAADI. The CDR3 has 15 residues. V was clipped by 8 bases and J by 3 bases, with 14 bases between them. The CDR3: CASGSGANYNSPLHF. CDR3 bases: TGCGCCAGCGGTTCAGGGGCGAACTATAATTCACCCCTCCACTTT.

The V gene is TRBV6-5, the J gene TRBJ2-1, with TRBD2 matching over 8 bases. Germline trimming cut 5 bases from V and 10 bases from J; bases unmatched to any gene: 10. The CDR3 extends over 14 amino acids. Germline V CDR1 and CDR2: MNHEY, SVGAGI. In nucleotides, the CDR3 is TGTGCCAGCAGTACCCGAAGCGGGGGTAGGGAGCAGTTCTTC. Translation gives CASSTRSGGREQFF.

This chain joins TRBV7-9 and TRBJ1-6; D may be TRBD1 (5 bases). Germline V gene sequence: CDR1 SEHNR, CDR2 FQNEAQ (reference sequence). The CDR3 covers 15 residues. Trimming removed 4 bases from V and 13 bases from J, with 20 bases in between. The CDR3 DNA follows: TGTGCCAGCAGCTCCCCCCGGGACTCCACCCTCCCCCTCCACTTT. Translated, it gives CASSSPRDSTLPLHF.

The V gene is TRBV6-1, the J gene TRBJ2-7, with 10 positions matching TRBD1. The CDR3 totals 15 residues. CDR1 is MNHNS, CDR2 SASEGT, per germline. V shed 6 bases and J 0 bases; nucleotides not matched to a gene: 5. Here the CDR3 reads CASSTGTGVSYEQYF. The DNA of the CDR3 is TGTGCCAGCAGCACCGGGACAGGGGTCTCCTACGAGCAGTACTTC.

The chain has TRBV5-1 and TRBJ1-3, with D tentatively TRBD1 (6 bases). The CDR3 has 14 residues. The ends were cut back, 5 bases at V and 4 bases at J, with 13 bases in the middle. CDR1 SGHRS and CDR2 YFSETQ come from the germline V gene. The CDR3 sequence is CASRRTEFGNTIYF. As DNA, the CDR3 is TGCGCCAGCAGGCGGACAGAGTTCGGAAACACCATATATTTT.

This chain connects TRBV7-2 to TRBJ2-7, with TRBD1 matching over 7 bases. This CDR3 comprises 15 residues. The ends lost 4 bases at V and 2 bases at J; junction bases unmatched: 8. Germline V gene lookup returns CDR1 SGHTA and CDR2 FQGNSA. The CDR3 DNA is TGTGCCAGCAGCTACAGGACAGGCACCACCTACGAGCAGTACTTC. Translation gives CASSYRTGTTYEQYF.

The chain links TRBV2 to TRBJ2-2; D is uncertain. The CDR3 runs 13 residues. CDR1 is SNHLY and CDR2 is FYNNEI in the germline V gene. Trimming left V 4 bases short and J 6 bases short, with 9 bases between. The CDR3 here is CASSGYQAGELFF. The CDR3 region has the DNA TGTGCCAGCAGTGGTTACCAAGCCGGGGAGCTGTTTTTT.

V is TRBV6-5 and J is TRBJ1-2; TRBD1 matches at 12 bases. J was trimmed by 14 bases and V by 7 bases; bases with no gene match: 14. Germline V lookup: CDR1 MNHEY, CDR2 SVGAGI. The CDR3 totals 14 residues. CDR3 residues: CASTYPGTGGRKTF. Here the CDR3 DNA reads TGTGCCAGCACCTACCCCGGGACAGGGGGCCGGAAAACCTTC.

The chain is built from TRBV19 and TRBJ2-6; the D gene could be TRBD1 or TRBD2 (5 bases each). The CDR3 spans 15 residues. Trimming removed 3 bases at V and 4 bases at J, with 10 bases between. Germline lookup yields CDR1 LNHDA and CDR2 SQIVND (reference sequence). The CDR3 sequence is CASSIGTPGANVLTF. The CDR3 DNA reads TGTGCCAGTAGTATTGGGACCCCCGGGGCCAACGTCCTGACTTTC.

CDR3 DNA sequence: TGTGCCAGCATCCCCCCCCCAGGGACAGATACGCAGTATTTT. Its translation is CASIPPPGTDTQYF. This chain uses TRBV7-2 with TRBJ2-3; TRBD1 might be the D (5 bases). Trimming left V 7 bases short and J 3 bases short, with 14 bases between. Germline CDR1 and CDR2: SGHTA and FQGNSA. The CDR3 consists of 14 residues.

This chain uses TRBV27 with TRBJ1-4; perhaps TRBD1 as D (6 bases). Trimming took 3 bases from V and 3 from J, leaving 11 bases between them. Per germline, CDR1 MNHEY and CDR2 SMNVEV (reference sequence). This CDR3 comprises 15 residues. The CDR3 sequence: CASSFVGGPNEKLFF. Written as DNA, the CDR3 is TGTGCCAGCAGTTTCGTGGGGGGCCCTAATGAAAAACTGTTTTTT.

The V call is TRBV19, the J call TRBJ2-2; D gene ambiguous. This CDR3 has 14 residues. Trimming shortened V by 2 bases and J by 5 bases, and 9 bases separated the two germline ends. Per germline, CDR1 LNHDA and CDR2 SQIVND (reference sequence). CDR3 sequence (DNA): TGTGCCAGTAGTATAAACCGGAGAACCGGGGAGCTGTTTTTT. It yields the protein CASSINRRTGELFF. The entire variable domain, with the rest obtained from reference TRBV19 and TRBJ2-2, is as follows: DGGITQSPKYLFRKEGQNVTLSCEQNLNHDAMYWYRQDPGQGLRLIYYSQIVNDFQKGDIAEGYSVSREKKESFPLTVTSAQKNPTAFYLCASSINRRTGELFFGEGSRLTVL.

This clone occurred once. The V call is TRBV29-1, the J call TRBJ2-2, with 7 bases that match TRBD1. Per germline, CDR1 SQVTM and CDR2 ANQGSEA. The CDR3 has 13 residues. J was trimmed by 1 base and V by 7 bases; bases with no gene match: 3. CDR3 DNA sequence: TGCAGCGCGGGACAGATGAACACCGGGGAGCTGTTTTTT. Amino acid sequence: CSAGQMNTGELFF.

The chain is built from TRBV5-1 and TRBJ2-1, with 9 bases identical to TRBD2. Germline-derived CDR1 and CDR2 are SGHRS and YFSETQ. The CDR3 totals 15 residues. The ends lost 4 bases at V and 2 bases at J; junction bases unmatched: 4. Written as DNA, the CDR3 is TGCGCCAGCAGCAATCTAGCGGGGCCCTACAATGAGCAGTTCTTC. Protein sequence: CASSNLAGPYNEQFF. Full variable domain (outside the CDR3, taken from reference TRBV5-1 and TRBJ2-1): KAGVTQTPRYLIKTRGQQVTLSCSPISGHRSVSWYQQTPGQGLQFLFEYFSETQRNKGNFPGRFSGRQFSNSRSEMNVSTLELGDSALYLCASSNLAGPYNEQFFGPGTRLTVL.

This rearrangement joins TRBV2 to TRBJ2-1; D call uncertain. Looked up from germline, CDR1 is SNHLY and CDR2 is FYNNEI. Deletions cut 4 bases from V and 7 bases from J, with 8 bases between. CDR3 length equals 12 residues. The CDR3 region is CASSGEFNEQFF. The CDR3 DNA reads as TGTGCCAGCAGTGGAGAGTTTAATGAGCAGTTCTTC.

This clone occurred once. A read error may explain this, as a much larger clone is one base away. The same CDR3 arises from other DNA sequences in this sample as well. This chain uses TRBV6-6 with TRBJ2-5; D not resolved. Germline-derived CDR1 and CDR2 are MNHNY and SVGAGI (reference sequence). This CDR3 is built from 10 residues. Trimming removed 6 bases from V and 2 bases from J, with 1 base in between. The CDR3 is CASRQETQYF. The CDR3 nucleotides read TGTGCCAGCAGACAAGAGACCCAGTACTTC.

The chain is built from TRBV27 and TRBJ1-1; TRBD1 might be the D (6 bases). Germline-derived CDR1 and CDR2 are MNHEY and SMNVEV (reference sequence). This CDR3 has 14 amino acids. V was clipped by 6 bases and J by 0 bases, with 11 bases between them. The CDR3 DNA follows: TGTGCCAGCAGACCGGACAGTATGAACACTGAAGCTTTCTTT. Translating it yields CASRPDSMNTEAFF.

The V and J genes are TRBV27 and TRBJ2-3, with D perhaps TRBD1 or TRBD2 (5 bases each). Germline lookup yields CDR1 MNHEY and CDR2 SMNVEV (reference sequence). This CDR3 spans 14 amino acids. V was pared by 5 bases and J by 1 base, with 10 bases between. The CDR3 is CASSRGRGTDTQYF. CDR3 nucleotides: TGTGCCAGCAGTCGGGGCAGGGGCACAGATACGCAGTATTTT.

The V gene is TRBV4-1, the J gene TRBJ2-7; 11 nucleotides agree with TRBD1. Germline loops: CDR1 MGHRA, CDR2 YSYEKL. This CDR3 region has 15 residues. V lost 1 base to trimming and J lost 6 bases; unmatched junction nucleotides: 5. CDR3 loop: CASSQAGQGAGEQYF. DNA for the CDR3: TGCGCCAGCAGCCAAGCAGGACAGGGGGCAGGCGAGCAGTACTTC.

Concerning this clone itself: Additional DNA sequences in this sample encode the identical CDR3. This chain links TRBV4-1 with TRBJ2-7, with 7 bases lining up with TRBD1. This CDR3 is 15 amino acids long. With V trimmed by 0 bases and J by 2 bases, 4 bases remained unmatched. Germline assignment: CDR1 MGHRA and CDR2 YSYEKL. CDR3 bases: TGCGCCAGCAGCCAAGAGGCAGGGGGTCCCTACGAGCAGTACTTC. It codes for CASSQEAGGPYEQYF.